This entry lists 28 T cell receptor beta chains sequenced from one sample in a study of a mutant IDH1 vaccine in newly diagnosed glioma. Sample time point: baseline, week 1 (first vaccination visit). Indicated treatment: pre-vaccination baseline after standard-of-care therapy. The method was immunoSEQ multiplex PCR; TCRdb's version includes in-frame clones alone and lacks a portion of them. Here the sample spans tens of thousands of clones, around 85% being singletons. Source: PBMCs, taken from a glioma patient treated with radiotherapy, temozolomide or both. These receptors were taken from a woman in her thirties or forties with glioma.

The chain recombines TRBV2 with TRBJ1-2, with D tentatively TRBD1 (6 bases). The CDR3 extends over 15 amino acids. Trimming removed 4 bases at V and 4 bases at J, with 16 bases between. The germline CDR1 and CDR2 sequences are SNHLY and FYNNEI. CDR3 sequence: CASSGDIRKTYGYTF. DNA of the CDR3: TGTGCCAGCAGTGGGGACATACGAAAGACCTATGGCTACACCTTC.

This chain links TRBV11-2 with TRBJ1-1; no clear D. V lost 4 bases to trimming and J lost 1 base, with 10 bases between them. Germline V gene data show CDR1 as SGHAT and CDR2 as FQNNGV. This CDR3 is built from 14 residues. The CDR3 nucleotides read TGTGCCAGCAGCTCCCGGTGGGGGAACACTGAAGCTTTCTTT. It specifies CASSSRWGNTEAFF.

The chain recombines TRBV18 with TRBJ2-2, with TRBD1 identical over 7 bases. The V segment lost 3 bases and the J segment 1 base; nucleotides outside the gene matches: 2. Per the germline V gene, CDR1 is KGHSH and CDR2 is LQKENI. The CDR3 runs 15 residues. CDR3 coding DNA: TGTGCCAGCTCACCGGGACAGCAGAACACCGGGGAGCTGTTTTTT. It specifies CASSPGQQNTGELFF.

The chain uses TRBV2 and TRBJ2-3; D assignment may be TRBD1 or TRBD2 (6 bases each). The CDR3 sequence is 17 residues long. V was clipped by 6 bases and J by 3 bases, with 22 bases between them. Germline V gene data show CDR1 as SNHLY and CDR2 as FYNNEI. The CDR3 DNA is TGTGCCAGCAGCAAAGGTATCGGGGGCGAACGGACAGATACGCAGTATTTT. It is translated as CASSKGIGGERTDTQYF. Full variable domain (missing parts from reference TRBV2 and TRBJ2-3): EPEVTQTPSHQVTQMGQEVILRCVPISNHLYFYWYRQILGQKVEFLVSFYNNEISEKSEIFDDQFSVERPDGSNFTLKIRSTKLEDSAMYFCASSKGIGGERTDTQYFGPGTRLTVL.

This chain connects TRBV10-3 to TRBJ2-7; 7 bases are shared with TRBD1. V was pared by 10 bases and J by 5 bases, with 17 bases of the junction left unmatched. CDR3 length: 15 residues. Germline CDR1 ENHRY, CDR2 SYGVKD. The CDR3 spells CATYVGGNLGHEQYF. For the CDR3, the DNA is TGTGCCACCTACGTAGGGGGCAACCTTGGCCACGAGCAGTACTTC.

V usage is TRBV2 and J usage is TRBJ2-1, with no clear D. The CDR3 contains 10 residues. The V gene lost 8 bases and the J gene lost 6 bases, with 5 bases spanning the gap. The germline V gene encodes CDR1 SNHLY and CDR2 FYNNEI. The CDR3 reads CASWSNEQFF. CDR3 DNA sequence: TGTGCCAGCTGGAGCAATGAGCAGTTCTTC.

The chain links TRBV5-1 to TRBJ2-5; 8 bases match TRBD1. This CDR3 is 14 amino acids long. V shed 3 bases, J shed 4 bases, and the junction held 5 bases outside the gene matches. Germline loops: CDR1 SGHRS, CDR2 YFSETQ. The CDR3 protein is CASSWTGTRETQYF. Here the CDR3 DNA reads TGCGCCAGCAGCTGGACAGGGACCCGAGAGACCCAGTACTTC. The full variable domain, in which reference TRBV5-1 and TRBJ2-5 provide the parts outside the CDR3, is KAGVTQTPRYLIKTRGQQVTLSCSPISGHRSVSWYQQTPGQGLQFLFEYFSETQRNKGNFPGRFSGRQFSNSRSEMNVSTLELGDSALYLCASSWTGTRETQYFGPGTRLLVL.

The V call is TRBV18, the J call TRBJ2-2; 10 nucleotides line up with TRBD2. V was pared by 0 bases and J by 3 bases, with 4 bases of the junction left unmatched. In germline, CDR1 is KGHSH, CDR2 LQKENI. The CDR3 loop spans 17 amino acids. CDR3 in DNA: TGTGCCAGCTCACCACCCCCTAGCGGGAGTCACACCGGGGAGCTGTTTTTT. It translates to CASSPPPSGSHTGELFF.

The chain combines TRBV6-6 with TRBJ1-4; 7 bases align to TRBD1. Germline V gene lookup returns CDR1 MNHNY and CDR2 SVGAGI (reference sequence). The junction had 10 bases not matched to a gene; V was cut back by 6 bases and J by 6 bases. This CDR3 region has 15 residues. CDR3: CASRRTGAGDEKLFF. The CDR3 bases are TGTGCCAGCAGACGAACAGGGGCCGGAGATGAAAAACTGTTTTTT.

The genes are TRBV5-1 and TRBJ1-4; D gene uncertain. Per germline, CDR1 SGHRS and CDR2 YFSETQ. Trimming shortened V by 0 bases and J by 0 bases, and 9 bases separated the two germline ends. The CDR3 totals 16 residues. The CDR3 loop reads CASSLGPGATNEKLFF. In DNA form, the CDR3 reads TGCGCCAGCAGCTTGGGGCCGGGAGCAACTAATGAAAAACTGTTTTTT. Filled out from reference TRBV5-1 and TRBJ1-4, the complete variable domain reads KAGVTQTPRYLIKTRGQQVTLSCSPISGHRSVSWYQQTPGQGLQFLFEYFSETQRNKGNFPGRFSGRQFSNSRSEMNVSTLELGDSALYLCASSLGPGATNEKLFFGSGTQLSVL.

The chain is built from TRBV6-6 and TRBJ2-7; a weak D match, TRBD1 (6 bases). This CDR3 is built from 13 residues. Between the trimmed V and J ends, which lost 2 bases and 6 bases, there was a span of 11 bases. Looked up from germline, CDR1 is MNHNY and CDR2 is SVGAGI (reference sequence). The CDR3 reads CASSYAGDREQYF. The CDR3 coding sequence is TGTGCCAGCAGTTACGCAGGGGACCGCGAGCAGTACTTC.

The V and J genes are TRBV6-6 and TRBJ2-3, with TRBD2 identical over 10 bases. The junction had 7 bases not matched to a gene; V was cut back by 4 bases and J by 3 bases. In germline, CDR1 is MNHNY, CDR2 SVGAGI (reference sequence). The CDR3 length is 16 residues. CDR3 protein: CASSSGLALPTDTQYF. The CDR3 nucleotides read TGTGCCAGCAGTTCGGGACTAGCGTTACCTACAGATACGCAGTATTTT.

V usage is TRBV9 and J usage is TRBJ1-1; 8 nucleotides align to TRBD1. Germline CDR1 is SGDLS and CDR2 is YYNGEE. V was clipped by 3 bases and J by 5 bases; unmatched bases: 9. The CDR3 is 15 amino acids. CDR3 in amino acids: CASSGLGQGATEAFF. As DNA, the CDR3 is TGTGCCAGCAGCGGATTGGGGCAGGGGGCGACTGAAGCTTTCTTT.

J is TRBJ2-7 and V is TRBV7-2; TRBD2 agrees at 10 bases. CDR3 length: 15 amino acids. The trim removed 4 bases at V and 4 bases at J, leaving 7 bases unmatched. Germline CDR1 is SGHTA and CDR2 is FQGNSA. The CDR3 nucleotides are TGTGCCAGCAGCTCCGCTAGCGGGAGTTATTACGAGCAGTACTTC. It specifies CASSSASGSYYEQYF.

The chain combines TRBV2 with TRBJ2-7; D perhaps matches TRBD2 (6 bases). The CDR3 loop spans 15 amino acids. Trimming took off 6 bases at V and 5 bases at J, with 20 bases between the two ends. Germline CDR1 SNHLY, CDR2 FYNNEI. CDR3 coding DNA: TGTGCCAGCAGAGGAACTAGGGACTCCTTCCACGAGCAGTACTTC. It specifies CASRGTRDSFHEQYF.

This CDR3 reads CASSAWDRGSDGYTF. In DNA, the CDR3 is TGTGCCAGCAGCGCCTGGGACAGGGGGTCGGATGGCTACACCTTC. The J gene is TRBJ1-2, the V gene TRBV5-8, with 11 positions matching TRBD1. The CDR3 runs 15 residues. Germline-derived CDR1 and CDR2 are SGHTS and YDEGEE. The trim removed 4 bases at V and 6 bases at J, leaving 8 bases unmatched.

In this sample, this clone turned up once. The chain uses TRBV19 and TRBJ2-3; D is ambiguous. The V gene's germline CDR1 is LNHDA and CDR2 SQIVND (reference sequence). Between the trimmed V and J ends, which lost 3 bases and 4 bases, there was a span of 11 bases. This CDR3 comprises 14 residues. The CDR3 bases are TGTGCCAGTAGTATCGCCCTAGGCTCAGATACGCAGTATTTT. Encoded protein: CASSIALGSDTQYF.

The gene calls are TRBV6-1 and TRBJ1-5; 7 bases line up with TRBD1. Germline assignment: CDR1 MNHNS and CDR2 SASEGT. The ends lost 6 bases at V and 6 bases at J; junction bases unmatched: 5. CDR3 length: 13 amino acids. CDR3 nucleotides: TGTGCCAGCAGACCCAACAGGGGTCAGCCCCAGCATTTT. Protein product: CASRPNRGQPQHF.

V is TRBV5-1 and J is TRBJ2-1, with 10 positions matching TRBD2. CDR1 is SGHRS and CDR2 is YFSETQ in the germline V gene. The CDR3 sequence is 15 residues long. V lost 6 bases and J lost 8; bases outside the gene matches: 11. The CDR3 DNA reads TGCGCCAGCATCGAACTAGCGGGACAACATTATGAGCAGTTCTTC. This encodes CASIELAGQHYEQFF.

This clone has only a few counts. The chain couples TRBV9 to TRBJ1-1, with 7 nucleotides matching TRBD1. Looked up from germline, CDR1 is SGDLS and CDR2 is YYNGEE. Trimming took 3 bases from V and 3 from J; bases not matched to a gene: 2. The CDR3 has 13 amino acids. The CDR3: CASSETGDTEAFF. The CDR3 bases are TGTGCCAGCAGCGAAACAGGGGACACTGAAGCTTTCTTT. The whole variable domain, filled in from reference TRBV9 and TRBJ1-1, reads DSGVTQTPKHLITATGQRVTLRCSPRSGDLSVYWYQQSLDQGLQFLIQYYNGEERAKGNILERFSAQQFPDLHSELNLSSLELGDSALYFCASSETGDTEAFFGQGTRLTVV.

The chain couples TRBV6-5 to TRBJ2-2; D remains ambiguous. The CDR3 is 14 amino acids. CDR1 is MNHEY and CDR2 is SVGAGI in the germline V gene. With 7 bases removed from V and 4 bases from J, the gap between germline ends came to 13 bases. The CDR3 region has the DNA TGTGCCAGCAATCGTCGGCAGTTCACCGGGGAGCTGTTTTTT. Translated: CASNRRQFTGELFF.

The chain recombines TRBV5-8 with TRBJ2-7; D remains ambiguous. The germline V gene has CDR1 SGHTS and CDR2 YDEGEE. Deletions cut 4 bases from V and 2 bases from J, with 10 bases between. CDR3 length: 13 residues. The CDR3 spells CASSLYSTYEQYF. DNA for the CDR3: TGTGCCAGCAGCCTGTACTCTACCTACGAGCAGTACTTC. Full variable domain (remainder filled in from reference TRBV5-8 and TRBJ2-7): EAGVTQSPTHLIKTRGQQATLRCSPISGHTSVYWYQQALGLGLQFLLWYDEGEERNRGNFPPRFSGRQFPNYSSELNVNALELEDSALYLCASSLYSTYEQYFGPGTRLTVT.

The rearrangement links TRBV7-9 to TRBJ1-6; no clear D. Per germline, CDR1 SEHNR and CDR2 FQNEAQ (reference sequence). With 1 base removed from V and 7 bases from J, the gap between germline ends came to 5 bases. CDR3 length equals 13 residues. CDR3 amino acids: CASSLGRNSPLHF. In DNA form, the CDR3 reads TGTGCCAGCAGCTTAGGCAGAAATTCACCCCTCCACTTT.

This clone showed up just once. The chain couples TRBV28 to TRBJ2-7, with TRBD2 as a possible D gene (5 bases). CDR3 length: 14 amino acids. Germline CDR1 MDHEN, CDR2 SYDVKM. Trimming removed 5 bases at V and 0 bases at J, with 11 bases between. CDR3 sequence (DNA): TGTGCCAGCAGTGGAGGTGGCAGCTCCTACGAGCAGTACTTC. Protein sequence: CASSGGGSSYEQYF.

CDR3 sequence: CASSQGTSGTYEQYF. CDR3 bases: TGCGCCAGCAGCCAAGGGACTAGCGGGACCTACGAGCAGTACTTC. The V and J genes are TRBV4-1 and TRBJ2-7, with 12 bases matching TRBD2. CDR3 length: 15 residues. J lost 2 bases, V lost 1 base, and 0 bases had no gene match. Germline-derived CDR1 and CDR2 are MGHRA and YSYEKL.

The V gene is TRBV25-1, the J gene TRBJ1-1, with D hard to call. V was trimmed by 4 bases and J by 10 bases, leaving 10 bases between them. CDR1 and CDR2 from the germline V gene are MGHDK and SYGVNS. This CDR3 region has 11 residues. The chain's CDR3 is CASSAGSAAFF. DNA for the CDR3: TGTGCCAGCAGTGCGGGCAGCGCAGCTTTCTTT.

CDR3 sequence (DNA): TGTGCCAGCAGTTACAGGGGGCTAGAAAAACTGTTTTTT. Its protein is CASSYRGLEKLFF. The chain uses TRBV6-5 and TRBJ1-4, with 7 bases aligning to TRBD1. CDR3 size: 13 residues. Unmatched junction bases numbered 2, after V lost 2 bases and J lost 8 bases. Per germline, CDR1 MNHEY and CDR2 SVGAGI.

The chain joins TRBV2 to TRBJ2-7, with 7 positions matching TRBD2. The CDR3 has 13 amino acids. Germline V gives CDR1 SNHLY, CDR2 FYNNEI. After removal of 7 bases from V and 3 bases from J, the junction contained 6 bases not matched to a gene. As DNA, the CDR3 is TGTGCCAGCAACGGCGGGGAGGGCTACGAGCAGTACTTC. It yields the protein CASNGGEGYEQYF.